The 13 T cell receptor beta chains given below trace back to one sample, sequenced in a study of blood T cell repertoires in COVID-19. TCRdb's copy holds only in-frame clones and misses some; the assay was immunoSEQ multiplex PCR. Of 200,000 to 300,000 clones in the sample, over 75% were seen once. Material for sequencing was peripheral blood. The receptors originated from a man aged 30-40 years who had recovered from COVID-19.

This clone appeared a single time. The chain carries TRBV5-1 and TRBJ2-5; D possibly corresponds to TRBD2 (6 bases). The V gene lost 0 bases and the J gene lost 5 bases, with 17 bases spanning the gap. CDR3 length equals 16 residues. Per the germline V gene, CDR1 is SGHRS and CDR2 is YFSETQ. The CDR3 region has the DNA TGCGCCAGCAGCTTGGCCCGACCTGGGGCGGGGGAGACCCAGTACTTC. Encoded protein: CASSLARPGAGETQYF.

The rearrangement joins TRBV18 to TRBJ1-6, with TRBD1 matching 8 bases. V was clipped by 3 bases and J by 9 bases; unmatched bases: 7. Germline V lookup: CDR1 KGHSH, CDR2 LQKENI. The CDR3 is 15 residues long. The CDR3 region is CASSPGQGTSSPLHF. The CDR3 DNA reads TGTGCCAGCTCACCCGGACAGGGAACTTCTTCACCCCTCCACTTT.

This chain links TRBV7-2 with TRBJ2-5; 9 bases agree with TRBD2. Germline loops: CDR1 SGHTA, CDR2 FQGNSA. The ends lost 2 bases at V and 2 bases at J; junction bases unmatched: 6. The CDR3 sequence is 16 residues long. The CDR3 protein is CASSLMWLAGQETQYF. For the CDR3, the DNA is TGTGCCAGCAGCTTAATGTGGCTAGCGGGGCAAGAGACCCAGTACTTC.

The V gene is TRBV7-8, the J gene TRBJ2-1; D not certain. The CDR3 runs 16 residues. V was trimmed by 5 bases and J by 9 bases, leaving 23 bases between them. The germline gives CDR1 SGHVS, CDR2 FQNEAQ. The CDR3 DNA reads TGTGCCAGCAGCGAAACCGTACCGGCGGTCCCCAGTGAGCAGTTCTTC. Protein sequence: CASSETVPAVPSEQFF.

The chain links TRBV19 to TRBJ1-2; 9 nucleotides line up with TRBD1. This CDR3 has 13 amino acids. J lost 6 bases, V lost 1 base, and 0 bases had no gene match. Germline V gene sequence: CDR1 LNHDA, CDR2 SQIVND (reference sequence). CDR3 sequence reads: CASSIGTGDGYTF. The CDR3 DNA follows: TGTGCCAGTAGTATAGGGACAGGGGATGGCTACACCTTC. The full variable domain, its missing parts supplied by reference TRBV19 and TRBJ1-2, is DGGITQSPKYLFRKEGQNVTLSCEQNLNHDAMYWYRQDPGQGLRLIYYSQIVNDFQKGDIAEGYSVSREKKESFPLTVTSAQKNPTAFYLCASSIGTGDGYTFGSGTRLTVV.

This clone was seen a single time. Within the sample, other DNA sequences also encode this same CDR3. The chain is built from TRBV20-1 and TRBJ2-1, with D perhaps matching TRBD2 (6 bases). Germline V CDR1 and CDR2: DFQATT, SNEGSKA (reference sequence). This CDR3 region has 10 residues. V lost 7 bases, J lost 6 bases, and 7 bases lay in between. The CDR3 spells CSVGGNEQFF. CDR3 nucleotide sequence: TGCAGTGTGGGGGGCAATGAGCAGTTCTTC.

This rearrangement joins TRBV6-1 to TRBJ2-3; D is uncertain. The germline gives CDR1 MNHNS, CDR2 SASEGT. This CDR3 comprises 16 residues. The V and J ends lost 1 base and 2 bases respectively, with 13 bases between them. CDR3 amino acids: CASSEDWPTFTDTQYF. The CDR3 bases are TGTGCCAGCAGTGAAGATTGGCCCACGTTCACAGATACGCAGTATTTT.

The V and J genes are TRBV2 and TRBJ1-5; D is undetermined. V was shortened by 9 bases and J by 4 bases, with 22 bases between the two germline ends. CDR3 length: 16 amino acids. Germline values: CDR1 SNHLY, CDR2 FYNNEI. The CDR3, as DNA: TGTGCCAGACCGTCCGCTGGACGGGAAGGAAATCAGCCCCAGCATTTT. Protein sequence: CARPSAGREGNQPQHF.

The CDR3 DNA reads as TGCGCCAGCAGCCAAGGTGGGGGCATGGAGTTAGAGCAGTACTTC. It encodes CASSQGGGMELEQYF. This chain uses TRBV4-1 with TRBJ2-7; D possibly corresponds to TRBD1 (6 bases). Trimming removed 1 base from V and 7 bases from J, with 17 bases in between. CDR3 length: 15 amino acids. Per germline, CDR1 MGHRA and CDR2 YSYEKL.

The V and J genes are TRBV9 and TRBJ2-3; no reliable D call. The CDR3 is 14 residues long. Trimming removed 0 bases from V and 1 base from J, with 6 bases in between. The germline gives CDR1 SGDLS, CDR2 YYNGEE. The DNA of the CDR3 is TGTGCCAGCAGCGTAGGCTCGGGCACAGATACGCAGTATTTT. Translated: CASSVGSGTDTQYF.

The J gene is TRBJ2-2, the V gene TRBV7-3; TRBD1 matches at 7 bases. Germline CDR1 reads SGHTA; CDR2 reads FQGTGA. Trimming took 0 bases from V and 9 from J; bases not matched to a gene: 1. This CDR3 is built from 13 residues. The CDR3 DNA follows: TGTGCCAGCAGCTTAACAGGGGGCCGGGAGCTGTTTTTT. Its translation: CASSLTGGRELFF.

The J gene is TRBJ2-7, the V gene TRBV11-2; D might be TRBD2 (7 bases). In germline, CDR1 is SGHAT, CDR2 FQNNGV. The V and J ends lost 5 bases and 1 base respectively, with 18 bases between them. CDR3 length: 16 residues. The CDR3 loop reads CASSALGRGASYEQYF. The DNA of the CDR3 is TGTGCCAGCAGCGCGCTCGGACGGGGGGCTTCCTACGAGCAGTACTTC.

J is TRBJ2-5 and V is TRBV5-1; the D gene is possibly TRBD2 (7 bases). CDR1 is SGHRS and CDR2 is YFSETQ in the germline V gene. The CDR3 is made up of 17 amino acids. V was shortened by 0 bases and J by 1 base, with 16 bases between the two germline ends. The CDR3 is CASSLAAGAQTQETQYF. DNA of the CDR3: TGCGCCAGCAGCTTGGCCGCGGGGGCGCAAACCCAAGAGACCCAGTACTTC.